A single sample gave rise to the 17 T cell receptor beta chains below, sequenced in a study of identical twins. TCRdb processed the 5' RACE reads anew with MiXCR; each CDR3 protein has one entry. Of approximately 260,000 distinct CDR3 sequences detected, over 12% appear once; the ten largest clones hold about 9%. The material sequenced was memory (CD45RO+) T cells sorted from blood. These receptors all come from a woman between 18 and 29 years old in good health.

Ten or more counts support this clonotype. The V gene is TRBV4-3, the J gene TRBJ2-5; a possible D gene is TRBD2 (6 bases). Per the germline V gene, CDR1 is LGHNA and CDR2 is YSLEER. V was trimmed by 0 bases and J by 4 bases, leaving 12 bases between them. This CDR3 has 15 amino acids. The CDR3 spells CASSQEAGFLETQYF. CDR3 nucleotides: TGCGCCAGCAGCCAAGAAGCGGGCTTTTTAGAGACCCAGTACTTC.

This clonotype came up a few times. J is TRBJ1-3 and V is TRBV6-2 or TRBV6-3; D is uncertain. V dropped 6 bases and J dropped 0 bases, with 6 bases sitting between them. Germline CDR1 reads MNHEY; CDR2 reads SVGEGT. The CDR3 totals 13 residues. The CDR3 loop is CASRPGSGNTIYF. DNA for the CDR3: TGTGCCAGCAGACCGGGCTCTGGAAACACCATATATTTT.

The V call is TRBV6-2 or TRBV6-3, the J call TRBJ2-7; D call uncertain. This CDR3 comprises 15 residues. V lost 2 bases and J 3 bases, leaving 14 bases between the germline ends. Germline assignment: CDR1 MNHEY and CDR2 SVGEGT. The CDR3 bases are TGTGCCAGCAGTTACGGGTCAGTTCCCAACTACGAGCAGTACTTC. It is translated as CASSYGSVPNYEQYF.

This clonotype was recorded many times. The V gene is TRBV5-1, the J gene TRBJ2-2; no definite D call. Germline V gene lookup returns CDR1 SGHRS and CDR2 YFSETQ. V shed 3 bases and J shed 8 bases, with 11 bases lying between them. The CDR3 length is 13 residues. The CDR3 loop is CASSSLAVGELFF. The CDR3 coding sequence is TGCGCCAGCAGCTCGCTTGCAGTTGGGGAGCTGTTTTTT. Complete variable domain (other parts from reference TRBV5-1 and TRBJ2-2): KAGVTQTPRYLIKTRGQQVTLSCSPISGHRSVSWYQQTPGQGLQFLFEYFSETQRNKGNFPGRFSGRQFSNSRSEMNVSTLELGDSALYLCASSSLAVGELFFGEGSRLTVL.

The chain is built from TRBV6-1 and TRBJ1-6; D is perhaps TRBD1 (6 bases). The V gene lost 7 bases and the J gene lost 7 bases, with 17 bases spanning the gap. Germline CDR1 and CDR2: MNHNS and SASEGT. CDR3 length: 15 residues. This chain's CDR3 is CASKPTGHLNSPLHF. The DNA for the CDR3 is TGTGCCAGCAAACCTACGGGACACCTAAATTCACCCCTCCACTTT.

This clonotype was detected only a few times. The chain joins TRBV7-9 to TRBJ1-1; D perhaps matches TRBD1 (5 bases). The CDR3 sequence is 14 residues long. Germline V lookup: CDR1 SEHNR, CDR2 FQNEAQ (reference sequence). Trimming removed 5 bases from V and 2 bases from J, with 12 bases in between. The CDR3, as DNA: TGTGCCAGCAGCCGTTATACAGGCAACACTGAAGCTTTCTTT. Its protein is CASSRYTGNTEAFF.

This clonotype was recorded at least ten times. The chain employs TRBV6-5 and TRBJ2-7; the D is unclear. Trimming removed 6 bases from V and 12 bases from J, with 18 bases in between. The length of the CDR3 is 12 residues. CDR1 MNHEY and CDR2 SVGAGI come from the germline V gene. CDR3 bases: TGTGCCAGCAGCCCGCCCAAGGCGTACCTGTACTTC. This sequence encodes CASSPPKAYLYF.

The chain couples TRBV6-1 to TRBJ2-6; 8 bases match TRBD2. The CDR3 length is 15 residues. The germline V gene has CDR1 MNHNS and CDR2 SASEGT. J lost 3 bases, V lost 6 bases, and 4 bases had no gene match. Here the CDR3 reads CASSRGGGGANVLTF. Here the CDR3 DNA reads TGTGCCAGCAGCCGGGGGGGTGGTGGGGCCAACGTCCTGACTTTC.

This clonotype has a count of ten or more. This chain connects TRBV5-1 to TRBJ2-3; D is possibly TRBD1 (5 bases). CDR1 is SGHRS and CDR2 is YFSETQ in the germline V gene. This CDR3 comprises 16 residues. Trimming took off 4 bases at V and 4 bases at J, with 19 bases between the two ends. CDR3 region: CASSPPAGLDADTQYF. For the CDR3, the DNA is TGCGCCAGCAGCCCCCCCGCAGGGTTGGACGCAGATACGCAGTATTTT.

This clonotype was seen a few times. The chain joins TRBV10-3 to TRBJ2-5, with 13 bases fitting TRBD2. The V gene's germline CDR1 is ENHRY and CDR2 SYGVKD. The CDR3 loop spans 16 amino acids. Trimming cost V 3 bases and J 2 bases; bases outside gene matches: 3. The CDR3 DNA sequence: TGTGCCATCAGTGAAACACTAGCGGGGGGGCAAGAGACCCAGTACTTC. It yields the protein CAISETLAGGQETQYF.

This clonotype was seen at least ten times. The chain carries TRBV4-2 and TRBJ2-7; tentatively, D is TRBD1 or TRBD2 (5 bases each). CDR1 and CDR2 from the germline V gene are LGHNA and YNFKEQ. This CDR3 has 15 amino acids. Trimming took 4 bases from V and 2 from J, leaving 15 bases between them. The CDR3 bases are TGTGCCAGCAGCCTGCGCCGGGACCAAACCTACGAGCAGTACTTC. It encodes CASSLRRDQTYEQYF.

This clonotype was detected a few times. V is TRBV2 and J is TRBJ1-1; perhaps TRBD1 as D (6 bases). Trimming cost V 5 bases and J 11 bases, with 15 bases left between them. The CDR3 is made up of 12 amino acids. Germline V gene data show CDR1 as SNHLY and CDR2 as FYNNEI. CDR3 region: CASSIRTEGAFF. In DNA form, the CDR3 reads TGTGCCAGCAGTATAAGGACAGAAGGGGCTTTCTTT.

The table lists this clonotype with a few counts. The chain uses TRBV7-9 and TRBJ1-2, with a weak D call TRBD1 (5 bases). The CDR3 is 12 amino acids. Germline V lookup: CDR1 SEHNR, CDR2 FQNEAQ (reference sequence). Trimming stripped 3 bases from V and 8 bases from J, with 10 bases between. The DNA of the CDR3 is TGTGCCAGCAGCTTCCCGGGGGGGGGCTACACCTTC. It is translated as CASSFPGGGYTF.

In this sample, this clonotype turned up many times. The chain recombines TRBV12-3 or TRBV12-4 with TRBJ1-2, with D possibly being TRBD1 (6 bases). Trimming pared 7 bases from V and 7 bases from J, leaving 13 bases between. This CDR3 contains 12 residues. The DNA for the CDR3 is TGTGCCAGCACTACACAGGGAGGTGGCTACACCTTC. Its translation is CASTTQGGGYTF.

This clonotype was observed a handful of times. The chain links TRBV6-1 to TRBJ2-4, with D hard to call. Germline assignment: CDR1 MNHNS and CDR2 SASEGT. There are 13 residues in the CDR3. V was pared by 6 bases and J by 15 bases, with 21 bases between. The CDR3, as DNA: TGTGCCAGCAGCTCACACGACAAGCCGGTCCCGTACTTC. It specifies CASSSHDKPVPYF.

This clonotype was observed a few times. The rearrangement uses TRBV4-1 and TRBJ1-6; D is perhaps TRBD1 (5 bases). V was trimmed by 3 bases and J by 1 base, leaving 10 bases between them. Germline V gene lookup returns CDR1 MGHRA and CDR2 YSYEKL. The CDR3 has 16 amino acids. Written as DNA, the CDR3 is TGCGCCAGCAGCCATTTGACAGCGTCCTATAATTCACCCCTCCACTTT. Translating it yields CASSHLTASYNSPLHF.

The chain links TRBV9 to TRBJ1-1; D not resolved. Deletions cut 0 bases from V and 0 bases from J, with 3 bases between. The germline CDR1 and CDR2 sequences are SGDLS and YYNGEE. This CDR3 is built from 13 residues. Written as DNA, the CDR3 is TGTGCCAGCAGCGTAGCGGTGAACACTGAAGCTTTCTTT. It specifies CASSVAVNTEAFF. Full variable domain (rest looked up from reference TRBV9 and TRBJ1-1): DSGVTQTPKHLITATGQRVTLRCSPRSGDLSVYWYQQSLDQGLQFLIQYYNGEERAKGNILERFSAQQFPDLHSELNLSSLELGDSALYFCASSVAVNTEAFFGQGTRLTVV.